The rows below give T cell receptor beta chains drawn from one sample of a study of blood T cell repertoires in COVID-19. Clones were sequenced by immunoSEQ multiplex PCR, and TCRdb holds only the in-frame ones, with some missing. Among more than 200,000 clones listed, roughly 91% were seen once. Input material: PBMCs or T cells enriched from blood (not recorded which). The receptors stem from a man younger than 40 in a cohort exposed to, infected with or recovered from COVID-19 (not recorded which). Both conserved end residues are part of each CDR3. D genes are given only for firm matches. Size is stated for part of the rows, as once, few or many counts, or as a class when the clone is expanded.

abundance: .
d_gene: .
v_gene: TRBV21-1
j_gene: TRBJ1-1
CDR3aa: CASSNPSWTGDDTEAFF
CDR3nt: TGTGCCAGCAGCAATCCCTCCTGGACAGGGGATGACACTGAAGCTTTCTTT

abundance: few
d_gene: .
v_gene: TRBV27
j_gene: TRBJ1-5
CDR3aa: CASSLSRDQPQHF
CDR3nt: TGTGCCAGCAGTTTATCGAGAGATCAGCCCCAGCATTTT

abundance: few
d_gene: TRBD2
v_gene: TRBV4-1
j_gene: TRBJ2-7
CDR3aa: CASSQDSLAGAFYEQYF
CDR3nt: TGCGCCAGCAGCCAAGATAGCCTAGCGGGCGCTTTCTACGAGCAGTACTTC

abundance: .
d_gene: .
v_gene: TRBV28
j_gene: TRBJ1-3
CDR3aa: CASSLAVSSGNTIYF
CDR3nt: TGTGCCAGCAGTTTGGCGGTGAGCTCTGGAAACACCATATATTTT

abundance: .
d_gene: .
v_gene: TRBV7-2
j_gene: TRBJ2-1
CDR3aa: CASSSRLTGRRSYNEQFF
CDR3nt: TGTGCCAGCAGTTCGAGACTCACCGGGAGACGATCCTACAATGAGCAGTTCTTC

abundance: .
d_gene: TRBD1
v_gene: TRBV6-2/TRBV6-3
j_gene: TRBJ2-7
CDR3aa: CASSYAGTGAYEQYF
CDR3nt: TGTGCCAGCAGTTACGCCGGGACAGGGGCCTACGAGCAGTACTTC

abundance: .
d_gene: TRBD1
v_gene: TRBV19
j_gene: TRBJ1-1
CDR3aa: CASSMDRGYTEAFF
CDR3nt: TGTGCCAGTAGTATGGACAGGGGGTACACTGAAGCTTTCTTT

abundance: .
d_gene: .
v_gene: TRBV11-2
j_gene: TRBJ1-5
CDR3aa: CASSLYEGRVHF
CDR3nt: TGTGCCAGCAGCTTATACGAGGGTAGAGTGCATTTT

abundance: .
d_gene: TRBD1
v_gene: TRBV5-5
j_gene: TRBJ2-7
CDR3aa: CASSLPGQGDYEQYF
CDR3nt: TGTGCCAGCAGCTTGCCCGGACAGGGGGACTACGAGCAGTACTTC

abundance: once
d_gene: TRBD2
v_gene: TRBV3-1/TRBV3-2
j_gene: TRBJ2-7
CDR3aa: CASSQSPGLAGGLGEQYF
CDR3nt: TGTGCCAGCAGCCAATCCCCCGGACTAGCGGGAGGGCTGGGGGAGCAGTACTTC

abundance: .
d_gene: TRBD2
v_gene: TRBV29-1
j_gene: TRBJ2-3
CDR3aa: CSVERLAVKTDTQYF
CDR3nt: TGCAGCGTCGAACGGCTAGCGGTAAAAACAGATACGCAGTATTTT

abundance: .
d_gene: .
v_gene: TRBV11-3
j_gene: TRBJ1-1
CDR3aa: CASSLTLNTEAFF
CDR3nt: TGTGCCAGCAGCTTAACACTGAACACTGAAGCTTTCTTT

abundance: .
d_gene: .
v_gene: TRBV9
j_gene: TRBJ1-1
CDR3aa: CASGRGGNTEAFF
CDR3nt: TGTGCCAGCGGTAGAGGGGGGAACACTGAAGCTTTCTTT

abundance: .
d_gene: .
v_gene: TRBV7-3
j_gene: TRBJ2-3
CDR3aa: CASSFLTGSTDTQYF
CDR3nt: TGTGCCAGCAGCTTCCTGACAGGTAGCACAGATACGCAGTATTTT

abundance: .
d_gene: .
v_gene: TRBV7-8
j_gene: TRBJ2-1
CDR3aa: CASSATGSSYNEQFF
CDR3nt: TGTGCCAGCAGCGCCACAGGGAGCTCCTACAATGAGCAGTTCTTC

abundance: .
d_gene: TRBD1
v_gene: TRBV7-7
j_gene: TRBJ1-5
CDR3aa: CASSLETGTGNSNQPQHF
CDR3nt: TGTGCTAGCAGCTTAGAGACCGGGACAGGGAATAGCAATCAGCCCCAGCATTTT

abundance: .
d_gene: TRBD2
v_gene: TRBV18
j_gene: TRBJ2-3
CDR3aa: CASSPLNSGIGDTQYF
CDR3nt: TGTGCCAGCTCACCCCTGAATAGCGGGATAGGGGATACGCAGTATTTT

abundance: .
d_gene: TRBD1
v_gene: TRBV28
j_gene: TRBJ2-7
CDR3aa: CASAGTGYTWYF
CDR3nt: TGTGCCAGTGCCGGGACAGGGTATACGTGGTACTTC

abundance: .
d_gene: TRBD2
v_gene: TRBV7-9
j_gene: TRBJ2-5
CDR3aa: CASSLDGGRAIQETQYF
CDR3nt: TGTGCCAGCAGCTTAGACGGCGGGAGGGCTATTCAGGAGACCCAGTACTTC

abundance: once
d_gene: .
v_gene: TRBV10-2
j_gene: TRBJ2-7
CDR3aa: CASSEFPDEQYF
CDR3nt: TGCGCCAGCAGTGAGTTCCCGGACGAGCAGTACTTC

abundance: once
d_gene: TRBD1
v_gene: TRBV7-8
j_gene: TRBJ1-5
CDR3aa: CASSMTGNANQPQHF
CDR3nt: TGTGCCAGCAGCATGACAGGGAATGCCAATCAGCCCCAGCATTTT

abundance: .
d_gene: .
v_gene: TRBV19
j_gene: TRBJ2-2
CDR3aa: CASKGLLDTGELFF
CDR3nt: TGTGCCAGTAAGGGACTCCTTGACACCGGGGAGCTGTTTTTT

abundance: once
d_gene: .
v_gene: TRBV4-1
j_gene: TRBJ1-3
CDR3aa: CASSQRPIAGNTIYF
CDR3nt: TGCGCCAGCAGCCAGAGGCCAATTGCCGGAAACACCATATATTTT

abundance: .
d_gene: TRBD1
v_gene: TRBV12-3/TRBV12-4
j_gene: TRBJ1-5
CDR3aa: CASSMTGGAPQHF
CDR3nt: TGTGCCAGCAGTATGACAGGGGGAGCGCCCCAGCATTTT

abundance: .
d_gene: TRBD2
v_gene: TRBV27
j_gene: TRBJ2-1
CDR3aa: CASSFRASGVNEQFF
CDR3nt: TGTGCCAGCAGTTTTAGGGCTAGCGGGGTAAATGAGCAGTTCTTC

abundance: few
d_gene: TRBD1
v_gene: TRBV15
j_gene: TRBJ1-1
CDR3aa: CATSRDRGGWTEAFF
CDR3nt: TGTGCCACCAGCAGAGATCGAGGGGGCTGGACTGAAGCTTTCTTT

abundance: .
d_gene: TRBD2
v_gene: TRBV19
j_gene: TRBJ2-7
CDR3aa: CASSPGLYYEQYF
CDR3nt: TGTGCCAGTTCCCCGGGACTATACTACGAGCAGTACTTC

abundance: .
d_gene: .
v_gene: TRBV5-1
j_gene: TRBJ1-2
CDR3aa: CASSPDGANYGYTF
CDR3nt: TGCGCCAGCAGCCCGGACGGGGCTAACTATGGCTACACCTTC

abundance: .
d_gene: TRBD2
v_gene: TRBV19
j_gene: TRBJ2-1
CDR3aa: CASSIWGLAGLGNEQFF
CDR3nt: TGTGCCAGTAGTATTTGGGGACTAGCGGGACTCGGCAATGAGCAGTTCTTC

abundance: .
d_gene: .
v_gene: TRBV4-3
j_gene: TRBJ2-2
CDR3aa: CASSQELSWGYRERNTGELFF
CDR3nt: TGCGCCAGCAGCCAAGAACTTAGCTGGGGGTACAGGGAGAGGAACACCGGGGAGCTGTTTTTT

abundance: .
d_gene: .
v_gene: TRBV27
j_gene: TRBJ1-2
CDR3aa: CASSSSRDLGAGGYTF
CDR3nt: TGTGCCAGCAGCTCCTCCCGGGACTTGGGCGCGGGGGGCTACACCTTC

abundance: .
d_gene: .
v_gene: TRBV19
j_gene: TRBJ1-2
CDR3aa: CASSIPGANYGYTF
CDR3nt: TGTGCCAGTAGTATTCCCGGGGCTAACTATGGCTACACCTTC

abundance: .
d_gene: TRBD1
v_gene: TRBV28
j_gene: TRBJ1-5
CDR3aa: CASSTGGGQPQHF
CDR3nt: TGTGCCAGCAGCACAGGGGGAGGGCAGCCCCAGCATTTT

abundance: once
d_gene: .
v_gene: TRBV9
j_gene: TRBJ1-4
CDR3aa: CASSVEGEKLFF
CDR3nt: TGTGCCAGCAGCGTAGAGGGGGAAAAACTGTTTTTT

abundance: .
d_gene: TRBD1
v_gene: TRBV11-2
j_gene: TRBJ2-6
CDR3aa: CASSRGGTGANVLTF
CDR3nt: TGTGCCAGCAGCCGAGGGGGCACCGGGGCCAACGTCCTGACTTTC

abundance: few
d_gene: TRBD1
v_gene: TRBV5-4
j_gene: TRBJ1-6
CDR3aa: CASRARGDSPLHF
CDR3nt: TGTGCCAGCAGGGCCAGGGGGGATTCACCCCTCCACTTT

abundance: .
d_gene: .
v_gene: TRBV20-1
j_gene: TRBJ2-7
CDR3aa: CSAYRGGEQYF
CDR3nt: TGCAGTGCGTATAGAGGAGGCGAGCAGTACTTC

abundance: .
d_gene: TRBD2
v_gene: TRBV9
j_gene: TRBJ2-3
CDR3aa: CASSPGLAGGPGTDTQYF
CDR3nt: TGTGCCAGCAGCCCCGGACTAGCGGGAGGGCCGGGCACAGATACGCAGTATTTT

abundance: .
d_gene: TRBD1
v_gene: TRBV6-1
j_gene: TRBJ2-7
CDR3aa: CASSEGTGVFYEQYF
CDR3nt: TGTGCCAGCAGTGAAGGGACAGGGGTATTCTACGAGCAGTACTTC

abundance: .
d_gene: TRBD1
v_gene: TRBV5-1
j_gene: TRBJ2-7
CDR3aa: CASSFDRVYEQYF
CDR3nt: TGCGCCAGCAGCTTTGACAGGGTGTACGAGCAGTACTTC

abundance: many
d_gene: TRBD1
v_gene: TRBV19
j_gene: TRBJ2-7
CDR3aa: CASSDGTGNTYEQYF
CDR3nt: TGTGCCAGTAGTGATGGGACAGGTAATACCTACGAGCAGTACTTC

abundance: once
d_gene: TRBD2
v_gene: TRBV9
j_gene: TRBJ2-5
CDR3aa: CASSFTSGIQETQYF
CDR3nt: TGTGCCAGCAGCTTTACTAGCGGGATTCAAGAGACCCAGTACTTC

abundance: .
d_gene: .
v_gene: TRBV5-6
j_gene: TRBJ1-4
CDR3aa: CASKLGGLNEKLFF
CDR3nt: TGTGCCAGCAAATTGGGGGGACTTAATGAAAAACTGTTTTTT

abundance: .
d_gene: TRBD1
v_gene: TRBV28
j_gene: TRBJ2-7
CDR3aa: CAISSTGQTYEQYF
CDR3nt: TGTGCCATCTCTTCTACGGGACAGACCTACGAGCAGTACTTC

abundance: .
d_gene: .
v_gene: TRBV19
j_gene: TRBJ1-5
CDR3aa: CASGQGLQHF
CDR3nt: TGTGCCAGCGGTCAGGGGCTCCAGCATTTT

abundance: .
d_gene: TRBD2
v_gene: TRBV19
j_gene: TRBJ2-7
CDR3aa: CASSIMGGSYEQYF
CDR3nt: TGTGCCAGTAGTATTATGGGAGGGTCTTACGAGCAGTACTTC